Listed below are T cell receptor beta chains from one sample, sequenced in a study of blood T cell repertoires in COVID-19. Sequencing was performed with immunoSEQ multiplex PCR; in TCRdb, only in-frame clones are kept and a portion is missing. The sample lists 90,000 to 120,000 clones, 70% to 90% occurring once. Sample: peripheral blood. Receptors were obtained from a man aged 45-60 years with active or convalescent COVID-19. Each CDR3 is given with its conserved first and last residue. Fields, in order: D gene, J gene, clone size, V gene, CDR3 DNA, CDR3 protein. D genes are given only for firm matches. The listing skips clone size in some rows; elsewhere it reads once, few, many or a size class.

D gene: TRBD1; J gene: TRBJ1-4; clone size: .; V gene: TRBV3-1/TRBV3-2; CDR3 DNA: TGTGCCAGCAGCCAGCAGGGGGTTGAAAAACTGTTTTTT; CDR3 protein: CASSQQGVEKLFF
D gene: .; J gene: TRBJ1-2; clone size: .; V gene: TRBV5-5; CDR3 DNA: TGTGCCAGCAGCCACCGGCAGGCAGGGAAGGTCTATGGCTACACCTTC; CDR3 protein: CASSHRQAGKVYGYTF
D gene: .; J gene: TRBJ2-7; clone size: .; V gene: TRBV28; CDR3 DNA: TGTGCCAGCAGTTATCGGAGTTCCTACGAGCAGTACTTC; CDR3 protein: CASSYRSSYEQYF
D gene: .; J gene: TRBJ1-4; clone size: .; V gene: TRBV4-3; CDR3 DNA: TGCGCCAGCAGCCAAGAGAACGAGGAAAAACTGTTTTTT; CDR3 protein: CASSQENEEKLFF
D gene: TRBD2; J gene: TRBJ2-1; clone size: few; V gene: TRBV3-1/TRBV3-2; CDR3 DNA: TGTGCCAGCAGCCAATACCTCCAATCACTAGCGGGAGGCTACAATGAGCAGTTCTTC; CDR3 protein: CASSQYLQSLAGGYNEQFF
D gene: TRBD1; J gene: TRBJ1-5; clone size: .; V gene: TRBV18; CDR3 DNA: TGTGCCAGCTCACAAGACGACAGGGCCCAGCCCCAGCATTTT; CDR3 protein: CASSQDDRAQPQHF
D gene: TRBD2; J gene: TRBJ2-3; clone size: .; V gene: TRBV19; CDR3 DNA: TGTGCCAGTAGTATAAGGACTAGCGGCAGCACAGATACGCAGTATTTT; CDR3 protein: CASSIRTSGSTDTQYF
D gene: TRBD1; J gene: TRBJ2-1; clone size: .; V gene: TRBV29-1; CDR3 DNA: TGCAGCGGACAGGGTCCTGGGGGCTACAATGAGCAGTTCTTC; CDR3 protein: CSGQGPGGYNEQFF
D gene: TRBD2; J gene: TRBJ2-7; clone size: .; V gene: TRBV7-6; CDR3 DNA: TGTGCCAGCAGCTTGGGGACTAGCGGACCCTACGAGCAGTACTTC; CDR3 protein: CASSLGTSGPYEQYF
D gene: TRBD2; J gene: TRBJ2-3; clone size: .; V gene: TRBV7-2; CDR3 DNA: TGTGCCAGCAGCATCACTAGCGGGAGCGCAGATACGCAGTATTTT; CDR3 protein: CASSITSGSADTQYF
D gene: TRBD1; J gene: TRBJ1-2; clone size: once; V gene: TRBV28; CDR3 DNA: TGTGCCGCATACAGAGGGGGCGCCCAGGGTGGCTACACCTTC; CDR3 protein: CAAYRGGAQGGYTF
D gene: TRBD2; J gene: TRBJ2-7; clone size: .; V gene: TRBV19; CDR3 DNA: TGTGCCAGTAGTATAGCCCCGGGACTAAAAACAGACGAGCAGTACTTC; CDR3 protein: CASSIAPGLKTDEQYF
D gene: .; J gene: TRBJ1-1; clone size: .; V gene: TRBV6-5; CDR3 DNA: TGTGCCAGCAGCGGGACTCTGGGGCAGGGTACTGAAGCTTTCTTT; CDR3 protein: CASSGTLGQGTEAFF
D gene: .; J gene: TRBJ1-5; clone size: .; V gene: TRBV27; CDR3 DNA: TGTGCCAGCAGTACGTCTAGGACAGCGGGAAATCAGCCCCAGCATTTT; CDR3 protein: CASSTSRTAGNQPQHF
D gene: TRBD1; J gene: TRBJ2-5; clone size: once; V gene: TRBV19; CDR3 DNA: TGTGCCAGTAGTATAAGGCCCAGGACAGGGGGCGCGGAGACCCAGTACTTC; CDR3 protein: CASSIRPRTGGAETQYF
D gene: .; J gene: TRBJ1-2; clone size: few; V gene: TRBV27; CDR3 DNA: TGTGCCAGCAGGGCGCCCAACCCGGGACACAACTATGGCTACACCTTC; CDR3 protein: CASRAPNPGHNYGYTF
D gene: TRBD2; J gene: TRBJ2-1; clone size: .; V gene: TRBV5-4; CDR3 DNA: TGTGCCAGCAGCCCCCCAGCGGGGGAAGGCCTAAATGAGCAGTTCTTC; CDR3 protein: CASSPPAGEGLNEQFF
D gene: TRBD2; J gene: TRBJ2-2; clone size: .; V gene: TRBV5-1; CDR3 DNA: TGCGCCAGCAGCTTGCAGACTAGCGCCGGGGAGCTGTTTTTT; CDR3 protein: CASSLQTSAGELFF
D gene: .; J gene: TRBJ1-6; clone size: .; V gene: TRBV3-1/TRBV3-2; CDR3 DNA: TGTGCCAGCAGCCAAGCTCATTCACCCCTCCACTTT; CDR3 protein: CASSQAHSPLHF
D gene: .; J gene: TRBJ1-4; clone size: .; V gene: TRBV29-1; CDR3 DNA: TGCAGCGTTGAAGGGTCAGGCGATAATGAAAAACTGTTTTTT; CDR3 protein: CSVEGSGDNEKLFF
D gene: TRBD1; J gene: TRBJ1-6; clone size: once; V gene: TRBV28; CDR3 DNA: TGTGCCAGCAGTTTCCGAGGGGGCCCCTATAATTCACCCCTCCACTTT; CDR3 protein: CASSFRGGPYNSPLHF
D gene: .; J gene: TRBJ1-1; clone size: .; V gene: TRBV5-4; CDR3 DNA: TGTGCCAGCAGCTTTGGCAGGAACACTGAAGCTTTCTTT; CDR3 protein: CASSFGRNTEAFF
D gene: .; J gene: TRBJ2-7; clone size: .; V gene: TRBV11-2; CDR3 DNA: TGTGCCAGCAGCTTAAGGACTTGGAGCTCCTACGAGCAGTACTTC; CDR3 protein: CASSLRTWSSYEQYF
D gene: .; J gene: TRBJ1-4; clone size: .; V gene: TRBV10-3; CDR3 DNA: TGTGCCATCAGTGAAGATGGGGCTGGAAAACTGTTTTTT; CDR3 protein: CAISEDGAGKLFF
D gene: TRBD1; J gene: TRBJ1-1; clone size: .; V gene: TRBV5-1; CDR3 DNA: TGCGCCAGCAGCTTTGGGACAGGGGGCCGCGAAGCTTTCTTT; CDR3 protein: CASSFGTGGREAFF
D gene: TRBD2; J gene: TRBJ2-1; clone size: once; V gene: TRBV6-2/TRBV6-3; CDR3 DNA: TGTGCCAGCAGTTACTTGGGGACTAGCGAAGGTGAGCAGTTCTTC; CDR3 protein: CASSYLGTSEGEQFF
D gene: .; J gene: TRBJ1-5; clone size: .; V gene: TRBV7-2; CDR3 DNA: TGTGCCAGCAGCCTGGAGCGAGTTGCGCCCCAGCATTTT; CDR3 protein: CASSLERVAPQHF
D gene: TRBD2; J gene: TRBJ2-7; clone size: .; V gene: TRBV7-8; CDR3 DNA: TGTGCCAGCAGCTTAGCGAAACTAGCGGGAGAGTACGAGCAGTACTTC; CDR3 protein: CASSLAKLAGEYEQYF
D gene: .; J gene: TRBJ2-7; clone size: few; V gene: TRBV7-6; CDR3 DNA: TGTGCCAGCAGCTTAGGAGATGAGGGCAGGAACGAGCAGTACTTC; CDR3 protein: CASSLGDEGRNEQYF
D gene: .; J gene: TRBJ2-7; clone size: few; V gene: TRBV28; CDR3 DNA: TGTGCCAGCATTCCTAGCGCGACGGACTACGAGCAGTACTTC; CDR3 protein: CASIPSATDYEQYF